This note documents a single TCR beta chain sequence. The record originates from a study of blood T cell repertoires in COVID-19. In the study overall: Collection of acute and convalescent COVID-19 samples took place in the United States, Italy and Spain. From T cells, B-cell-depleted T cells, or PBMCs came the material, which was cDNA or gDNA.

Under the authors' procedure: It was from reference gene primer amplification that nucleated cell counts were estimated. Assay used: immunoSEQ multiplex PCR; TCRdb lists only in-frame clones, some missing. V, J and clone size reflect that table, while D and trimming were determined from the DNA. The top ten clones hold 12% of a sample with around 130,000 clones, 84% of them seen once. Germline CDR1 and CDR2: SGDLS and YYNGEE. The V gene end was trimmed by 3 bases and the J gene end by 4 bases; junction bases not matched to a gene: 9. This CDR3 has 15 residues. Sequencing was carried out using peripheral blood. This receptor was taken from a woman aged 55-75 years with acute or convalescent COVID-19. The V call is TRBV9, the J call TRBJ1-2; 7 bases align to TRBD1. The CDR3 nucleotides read TGTGCCAGCAGCGCCTGGGACAGTTCCTCCTATGGCTACACCTTC. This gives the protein CASSAWDSSSYGYTF.